These T cell receptor beta chains were read from a single sample in a study of cytomegalovirus exposure and HLA in healthy donors. TCRdb keeps only in-frame clones here, not all; method: immunoSEQ multiplex PCR. Of more than 80,000 clones in the sample, about four fifths were seen once. The sample taken for sequencing was PBMCs. Source of these receptors: a middle-aged woman in good health and CMV-seropositive. CDR3s leave out the opening cysteine and the closing phenylalanine or tryptophan.

cdr3_aa: SGTIGGLYNEQF; v_call: TRBV29-1; j_call: TRBJ2-1
cdr3_aa: ASTGQGRNTEAF; v_call: TRBV2; j_call: TRBJ1-1
cdr3_aa: ASSEGTELLVF; v_call: TRBV25-1; j_call: TRBJ1-1
cdr3_aa: ASSTRQGDNNEQF; v_call: TRBV4-1; j_call: TRBJ2-1
cdr3_aa: ASSLAGTVGGYT; v_call: TRBV14; j_call: TRBJ1-2
cdr3_aa: ASSSGPIAGTYEQY; v_call: TRBV28; j_call: TRBJ2-7
cdr3_aa: ASSPSGQGDTGELF; v_call: TRBV5-1; j_call: TRBJ2-2
cdr3_aa: ASSQERTGYSTNEKLF; v_call: TRBV4-1; j_call: TRBJ1-4
cdr3_aa: ASSKGQETYEQY; v_call: TRBV5-1; j_call: TRBJ2-7
cdr3_aa: ASSGGNQPQH; v_call: TRBV10-2; j_call: TRBJ1-5
cdr3_aa: ASSPDRASNQPQH; v_call: TRBV2; j_call: TRBJ1-5
cdr3_aa: ASSLGGLHNEQF; v_call: TRBV7-2; j_call: TRBJ2-1
cdr3_aa: ASSDYIGTGINQPQH; v_call: TRBV7-8; j_call: TRBJ1-5
cdr3_aa: SAALENEQF; v_call: TRBV20-1; j_call: TRBJ2-1
cdr3_aa: ASSFSEVETQY; v_call: TRBV5-1; j_call: TRBJ2-5
cdr3_aa: ASSTSGEGAGTQY; v_call: TRBV28; j_call: TRBJ2-3
cdr3_aa: ASSPGQGGYEQY; v_call: TRBV27; j_call: TRBJ2-7
cdr3_aa: ASSPPGTPYEQY; v_call: TRBV28; j_call: -
cdr3_aa: ASSPGVPNTEAF; v_call: TRBV27; j_call: TRBJ1-1
cdr3_aa: ASSLRGLAGDEQY; v_call: TRBV7-2; j_call: TRBJ2-7
cdr3_aa: ASSYTYEQY; v_call: TRBV5-5; j_call: TRBJ2-7
cdr3_aa: ASSLFRLAGEDTQY; v_call: TRBV28; j_call: TRBJ2-3
cdr3_aa: ASSPGTSGNIQY; v_call: TRBV28; j_call: TRBJ2-4
cdr3_aa: ASRPRDLRGEQY; v_call: TRBV27; j_call: TRBJ2-7
cdr3_aa: ASSEAGDYGYT; v_call: TRBV6-1; j_call: TRBJ1-2
cdr3_aa: ASSYSGQGGAGELF; v_call: TRBV6-6; j_call: TRBJ2-2
cdr3_aa: ASSLRGVEDTQY; v_call: TRBV5-5; j_call: TRBJ2-3
cdr3_aa: ASSLSLSIDPEAF; v_call: TRBV7-2; j_call: TRBJ1-1
cdr3_aa: ASSPGVAGTDTQY; v_call: TRBV7-2; j_call: TRBJ2-3
cdr3_aa: ASSLLVTGTDTQY; v_call: TRBV6-5; j_call: TRBJ2-3
cdr3_aa: ASSSGDNEQF; v_call: TRBV11-2; j_call: TRBJ2-1
cdr3_aa: ASSGQDSYEQY; v_call: TRBV7-6; j_call: -
cdr3_aa: ATGTGVVYEQY; v_call: TRBV6-5; j_call: TRBJ2-7
cdr3_aa: ASSYSLAERETQY; v_call: TRBV6-5; j_call: TRBJ2-5
cdr3_aa: SVNSLERGFSTDTQY; v_call: TRBV29-1; j_call: TRBJ2-3
cdr3_aa: ASSNLMGGFYGYT; v_call: TRBV28; j_call: TRBJ1-2
cdr3_aa: ASSMVGQPFSGANVLT; v_call: TRBV19; j_call: TRBJ2-6
cdr3_aa: ASSPGQGGETQY; v_call: TRBV2; j_call: TRBJ2-5
cdr3_aa: AWSARGDEQY; v_call: TRBV30; j_call: TRBJ2-7
cdr3_aa: SANQGTRGY; v_call: TRBV20-1; j_call: TRBJ2-3
cdr3_aa: ASSLGALQGGPQRQTQY; v_call: TRBV11-2; j_call: TRBJ2-5
cdr3_aa: ASSLGAASFNEQF; v_call: TRBV5-6; j_call: TRBJ2-1
cdr3_aa: ASSLSPLTGGLYQETQY; v_call: TRBV5-4; j_call: TRBJ2-5
cdr3_aa: ATRDGLVAGVTGNEQF; v_call: TRBV10-3; j_call: TRBJ2-1
cdr3_aa: ASSSGLAGNEQF; v_call: TRBV5-1; j_call: TRBJ2-1
cdr3_aa: ASSAGVAGFGNEQF; v_call: TRBV9; j_call: TRBJ2-1
cdr3_aa: ASSPTANYGYT; v_call: TRBV25-1; j_call: TRBJ1-2
cdr3_aa: ASSASSGANVLT; v_call: TRBV9; j_call: TRBJ2-6
cdr3_aa: SSATGDGYT; v_call: TRBV7-9; j_call: TRBJ1-2
cdr3_aa: ASSPQEEGSYEQY; v_call: TRBV18; j_call: TRBJ2-7
cdr3_aa: ASSLALGSGQPQH; v_call: TRBV7-8; j_call: TRBJ1-5
cdr3_aa: ASSLRPGETQY; v_call: TRBV7-3; j_call: TRBJ2-5
cdr3_aa: AISPRPGGNQPQH; v_call: TRBV10-3; j_call: TRBJ1-5
cdr3_aa: ASSLLDRRPNEKLF; v_call: TRBV28; j_call: TRBJ1-4
cdr3_aa: ASSDGTSGRGEQY; v_call: TRBV27; j_call: TRBJ2-7